Shown below are 8 T cell receptor beta chains from a single sample sequenced in a study of cytomegalovirus exposure and HLA in healthy donors. Primers for the PCR totalled 60 Vbeta and 13 Jbeta. The table came from immunoSEQ multiplex PCR; TCRdb's copy has only in-frame clones and leaves some out. The sample contains 130,000 or so clones, about 79% of which appear only once. Material: PBMCs. Receptors originate from a female donor in good health and CMV-seropositive.

The rearrangement uses TRBV7-3 and TRBJ2-1, with a possible D match to TRBD1 (6 bases). Germline CDR1 SGHTA, CDR2 FQGTGA. Trimming cost V 4 bases and J 1 base, with 14 bases left between them. The CDR3 runs to 16 residues. In DNA form, the CDR3 reads TGTGCCAGCAGCTCCTCCGGGACATATTCCTACAATGAGCAGTTCTTC. Translation gives CASSSSGTYSYNEQFF.

This chain uses TRBV5-4 with TRBJ2-1; 10 nucleotides agree with TRBD1. J lost 10 bases, V lost 1 base, and 8 bases had no gene match. Germline CDR1 is SGHNT and CDR2 is YYREEE (reference sequence). The CDR3 extends over 15 amino acids. The CDR3 region has the DNA TGTGCCAGCAGCTTGATAGACAGGGGGCCCGTAGAGCAGTTCTTC. This sequence encodes CASSLIDRGPVEQFF.

V usage is TRBV29-1 and J usage is TRBJ2-3; TRBD2 might be the D (6 bases). In germline, CDR1 is SQVTM, CDR2 ANQGSEA. The germline V and J ends were trimmed by 3 bases and 2 bases, with 9 bases remaining between them. CDR3 length equals 13 residues. DNA of the CDR3: TGCAGCGTTGACCGGGAGACCACAGATACGCAGTATTTT. It codes for CSVDRETTDTQYF.

The genes are TRBV6-1 and TRBJ2-3; the match to TRBD2 covers 7 bases. Trimming took 4 bases from V and 4 from J; bases not matched to a gene: 5. The CDR3 spans 14 residues. Germline V gives CDR1 MNHNS, CDR2 SASEGT. The CDR3 reads CASSGGSYPDTQYF. The CDR3, as DNA: TGTGCCAGCAGTGGCGGGAGCTATCCAGATACGCAGTATTTT.

V and J are TRBV5-1 and TRBJ2-5; 10 bases match TRBD1. This CDR3 is 16 amino acids long. The V and J ends lost 4 bases and 5 bases, in that order; junction bases with no gene match: 11. CDR1 SGHRS and CDR2 YFSETQ come from the germline V gene. The CDR3 protein is CASSISGTGVSETQYF. CDR3 DNA: TGCGCCAGCAGCATATCCGGGACAGGGGTGTCCGAGACCCAGTACTTC.

CDR3 sequence reads: CAWSDGNQPQHF. CDR3 DNA: TGTGCCTGGAGCGACGGGAATCAGCCCCAGCATTTT. This chain uses TRBV30 with TRBJ1-5; no reliable D call. Germline CDR1 GTSNPN, CDR2 SVGIG (reference sequence). The V end was cut by 3 bases, the J end by 4 bases, with 7 bases between. There are 12 residues in the CDR3.

This clone has only a few counts. The chain carries TRBV7-7 and TRBJ2-7, with D perhaps TRBD1 (6 bases). The CDR3 has 13 residues. V was pared by 0 bases and J by 6 bases, with 9 bases between. Germline CDR1 and CDR2: SSHAT and FNYEAQ (reference sequence). The CDR3 sequence: CASSLAGGGEQYF. In DNA, the CDR3 is TGTGCCAGCAGCTTAGCTGGGGGCGGCGAGCAGTACTTC.

The chain recombines TRBV19 with TRBJ2-7, with 10 bases that match TRBD2. With 1 base clipped from V and 3 bases from J, the junction kept 0 bases outside the gene matches. Germline V CDR1 and CDR2: LNHDA, SQIVND (reference sequence). This CDR3 is 14 amino acids long. The CDR3 here is CASSIGTSGYEQYF. The DNA of the CDR3 is TGTGCCAGTAGTATAGGGACTAGCGGCTACGAGCAGTACTTC.